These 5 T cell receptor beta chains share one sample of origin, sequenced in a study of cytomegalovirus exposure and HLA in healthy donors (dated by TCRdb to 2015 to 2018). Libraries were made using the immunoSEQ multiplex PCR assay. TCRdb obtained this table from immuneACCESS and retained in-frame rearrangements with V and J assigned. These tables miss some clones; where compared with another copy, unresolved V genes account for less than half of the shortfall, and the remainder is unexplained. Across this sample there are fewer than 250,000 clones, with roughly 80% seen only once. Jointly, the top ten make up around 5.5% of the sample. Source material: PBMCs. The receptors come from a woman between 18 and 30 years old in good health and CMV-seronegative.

The chain's CDR3 is CASSFSGRTYEQYF. Here the CDR3 DNA reads TGTGCCAGCAGCTTTAGCGGGAGAACCTACGAGCAGTACTTC. This sequence joins TRBV7-3 and TRBJ2-7, with TRBD2 matching 9 bases. The junction had 2 bases not matched to a gene; V was cut back by 3 bases and J by 2 bases. CDR1 SGHTA and CDR2 FQGTGA come from the germline V gene. This CDR3 has 14 amino acids.

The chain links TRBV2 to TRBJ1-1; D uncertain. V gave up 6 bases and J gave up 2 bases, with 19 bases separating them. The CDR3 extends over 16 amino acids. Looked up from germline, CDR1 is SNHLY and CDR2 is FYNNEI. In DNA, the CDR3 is TGTGCCAGCAGGCCCTTAGTATGGCAGCTTAACACTGAAGCTTTCTTT. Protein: CASRPLVWQLNTEAFF. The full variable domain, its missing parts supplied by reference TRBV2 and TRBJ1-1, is EPEVTQTPSHQVTQMGQEVILRCVPISNHLYFYWYRQILGQKVEFLVSFYNNEISEKSEIFDDQFSVERPDGSNFTLKIRSTKLEDSAMYFCASRPLVWQLNTEAFFGQGTRLTVV.

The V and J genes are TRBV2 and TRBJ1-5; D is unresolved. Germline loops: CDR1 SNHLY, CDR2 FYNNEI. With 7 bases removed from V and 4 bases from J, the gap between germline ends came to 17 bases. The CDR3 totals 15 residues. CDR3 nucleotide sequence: TGTGCCAGCACCCCCGGCGGTCTAGGTAATCAGCCCCAGCATTTT. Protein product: CASTPGGLGNQPQHF. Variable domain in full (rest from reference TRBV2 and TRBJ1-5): EPEVTQTPSHQVTQMGQEVILRCVPISNHLYFYWYRQILGQKVEFLVSFYNNEISEKSEIFDDQFSVERPDGSNFTLKIRSTKLEDSAMYFCASTPGGLGNQPQHFGDGTRLSIL.

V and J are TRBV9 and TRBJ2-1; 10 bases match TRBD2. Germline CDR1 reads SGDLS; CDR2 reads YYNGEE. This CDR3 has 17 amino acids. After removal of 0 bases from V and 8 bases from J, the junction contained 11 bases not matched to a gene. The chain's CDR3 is CASSVARAGGQFDEQFF. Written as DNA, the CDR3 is TGTGCCAGCAGCGTAGCTCGAGCGGGAGGGCAATTCGATGAGCAGTTCTTC.

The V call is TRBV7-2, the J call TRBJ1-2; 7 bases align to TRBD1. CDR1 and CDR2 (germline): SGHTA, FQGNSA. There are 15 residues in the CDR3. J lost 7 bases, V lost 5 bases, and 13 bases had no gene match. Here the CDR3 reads CASSQQGPILGGYTF. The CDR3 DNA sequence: TGTGCCAGCAGCCAACAGGGGCCAATCTTGGGTGGCTACACCTTC.